Listed here are 2 T cell receptor beta chains from one sample, sequenced in a study of shared clonotypes between healthy human individuals. This table comes from immunoSEQ multiplex PCR, and its TCRdb copy is limited to in-frame clones, with some not included. Of some 1,400,000 clones in the sample, 95% to 97% are singletons; the top ten hold roughly 1.2%. The source material was naive CD4+ T cells sorted from blood. This sample's subset: CD45RA+ positively selected. The source is a man aged 25-45 years in good health.

This clone has just one count. V usage is TRBV19 and J usage is TRBJ1-1, with D hard to call. Germline V gives CDR1 LNHDA, CDR2 SQIVND (reference sequence). This CDR3 is built from 14 residues. V was clipped by 4 bases and J by 6 bases, with 15 bases between them. The CDR3 protein is CASSKIKDSPEAFF. The CDR3 coding sequence is TGTGCCAGTAGTAAAATAAAGGACTCCCCTGAAGCTTTCTTT.

The chain has TRBV27 and TRBJ2-2; possible D gene TRBD2, 5 bases. The length of the CDR3 is 14 residues. Germline lookup yields CDR1 MNHEY and CDR2 SMNVEV (reference sequence). Trimming took off 2 bases at V and 4 bases at J, with 8 bases between the two ends. The CDR3, as DNA: TGTGCCAGCAGTTTACGGGAAGGCACCGGGGAGCTGTTTTTT. Its translation is CASSLREGTGELFF.